Following are 12 T cell receptor beta chains from one sample sequenced in a study of shared clonotypes between healthy human individuals (dated by TCRdb to 2020 to 2022). The library came from the immunoSEQ multiplex PCR assay. As stored in TCRdb, this immuneACCESS dataset retains in-frame rearrangements with V and J assigned. A fraction of the clones does not appear; measured against another copy, unresolved V genes explain less than half of the discrepancy, and the remainder lacks a known reason. This sample holds 1,100,000 or so clones; more than 75% were observed only once. Together, the top ten hold 0.52% of the sample. Sequencing was done on a sample of memory CD4+ T cells from PBMCs. In light of the paper, this sample's cell subset or site label describes: CD45RA-negative fraction. The receptors shown here come from a man between 18 and 35 years old in good health. Some clones in this sample may be carry-over from other donors' samples.

J is TRBJ2-3 and V is TRBV4-2, with D perhaps matching TRBD1 or TRBD2 (5 bases each). From germline, CDR1 is LGHNA and CDR2 YNFKEQ. Trimming took 4 bases from V and 2 from J, leaving 19 bases between them. This CDR3 region has 17 residues. CDR3 bases: TGTGCCAGCAGCCCATCGGGAATCCGGACAAACACAGATACGCAGTATTTT. This gives the protein CASSPSGIRTNTDTQYF.

As to this clone: This could be a read error, since a much larger clone is one nucleotide away. The V and J genes are TRBV30 and TRBJ1-2; D is ambiguous. The CDR3 is 12 residues long. The germline gives CDR1 GTSNPN, CDR2 SVGIG (reference sequence). The CDR3 here is CARSVQRGGYTF. CDR3 coding DNA: TGTGCCCGGAGTGTACAACGTGGGGGCTACACCTTC.

V gene TRBV9 combines with J gene TRBJ2-2; D gene unclear. V lost 0 bases to trimming and J lost 6 bases, with 6 bases between them. Germline V gives CDR1 SGDLS, CDR2 YYNGEE. This CDR3 is 13 amino acids long. In nucleotides, the CDR3 is TGTGCCAGCAGCGTAGAAAGACCCGGGGAGCTGTTTTTT. Encoded protein: CASSVERPGELFF.

The chain couples TRBV5-1 to TRBJ2-4; 9 positions agree with TRBD1. CDR3 length equals 16 residues. Germline assignment: CDR1 SGHRS and CDR2 YFSETQ. J was trimmed by 12 bases and V by 1 base; bases with no gene match: 14. CDR3 nucleotide sequence: TGCGCCAGCAGCTTGACAGGGGGCGGGTTGGGAAATAATCAGTACTTC. Translating it yields CASSLTGGGLGNNQYF.

This clone was observed a single time. The rearrangement links TRBV28 to TRBJ2-1, with TRBD1 identical over 7 bases. Trimming cost V 5 bases and J 10 bases; bases outside gene matches: 5. Germline V gives CDR1 MDHEN, CDR2 SYDVKM. This CDR3 has 12 residues. The CDR3 coding sequence is TGTGCCAGCAGTCCCCGACAGGGAGAGCAGTTCTTC. It specifies CASSPRQGEQFF.

The chain combines TRBV18 with TRBJ1-2; D call uncertain. The V gene's germline CDR1 is KGHSH and CDR2 LQKENI. The CDR3 loop spans 14 amino acids. The germline V and J ends were trimmed by 3 bases and 2 bases, with 10 bases remaining between them. CDR3 DNA: TGTGCCAGCTCACCGGCTCGAGACAACTATGGCTACACCTTC. It encodes CASSPARDNYGYTF.

The rearrangement uses TRBV5-1 and TRBJ2-3, with TRBD2 matching 13 bases. Germline V gene data show CDR1 as SGHRS and CDR2 as YFSETQ. V shed 5 bases, J shed 2 bases, and the junction held 5 bases outside the gene matches. This CDR3 is 16 amino acids long. The CDR3 DNA is TGCGCCAGCAGGGTACTAGCGGGAGGGGTCACAGATACGCAGTATTTT. It specifies CASRVLAGGVTDTQYF. Based on the CDR3 plus reference TRBV5-1 and TRBJ2-3, the full variable domain is KAGVTQTPRYLIKTRGQQVTLSCSPISGHRSVSWYQQTPGQGLQFLFEYFSETQRNKGNFPGRFSGRQFSNSRSEMNVSTLELGDSALYLCASRVLAGGVTDTQYFGPGTRLTVL.

The chain is built from TRBV6-6 and TRBJ2-7, with D hard to call. Trimming stripped 1 base from V and 3 bases from J, with 1 base between. The CDR3 spans 11 residues. The germline V gene has CDR1 MNHNY and CDR2 SVGAGI (reference sequence). CDR3 in DNA: TGTGCCAGCAGTTACTACTACGAGCAGTACTTC. The encoded protein is CASSYYYEQYF.

This chain links TRBV6-1 with TRBJ1-3, with TRBD1 as a possible D gene (5 bases). Germline CDR1 reads MNHNS; CDR2 reads SASEGT. V shed 7 bases and J shed 3 bases, with 13 bases lying between them. CDR3 length: 14 residues. CDR3: CASTLGGDGNTIYF. CDR3 DNA: TGTGCCAGCACTCTAGGAGGGGATGGAAACACCATATATTTT.

This chain joins TRBV19 and TRBJ1-1, with D perhaps TRBD1 (5 bases). CDR3 length: 17 residues. CDR1 is LNHDA and CDR2 is SQIVND in the germline V gene (reference sequence). Trimming removed 3 bases from V and 1 base from J, with 18 bases in between. The CDR3 bases are TGTGCCAGTAGTATGGTTCAAGGGGTACCACCGAACACTGAAGCTTTCTTT. This sequence encodes CASSMVQGVPPNTEAFF.

The chain recombines TRBV4-1 with TRBJ2-1; tentatively, D is TRBD1 or TRBD2 (5 bases each). The CDR3 is 13 residues long. The V end was cut by 4 bases, the J end by 6 bases, with 10 bases between. CDR1 and CDR2 from the germline V gene are MGHRA and YSYEKL. CDR3 sequence: CASSLRGLNEQFF. Here the CDR3 DNA reads TGCGCCAGCAGCCTGAGGGGTCTCAATGAGCAGTTCTTC.

The V and J genes are TRBV7-8 and TRBJ2-7, with D perhaps assigned TRBD1 or TRBD2 (5 bases each). V was clipped by 3 bases and J by 0 bases, with 9 bases between them. The germline V gene has CDR1 SGHVS and CDR2 FQNEAQ. This CDR3 has 14 residues. The CDR3 sequence: CASSFGASSYEQYF. CDR3 DNA sequence: TGTGCCAGCAGCTTCGGGGCTAGCTCCTACGAGCAGTACTTC.